This T cell receptor (beta chain) was captured in a study of blood T cell repertoires in COVID-19. Generated by immunoSEQ multiplex PCR, the TCRdb table keeps only in-frame clones and is missing some. This sample has more than 350,000 clones, with around 91% found just once. Germline CDR1 and CDR2: MDHEN and SYDVKM. J gave up 7 bases and V 7 bases, and 6 bases lay outside the gene matches. The CDR3 extends over 12 amino acids. The source of this sequence is a man aged 18-30 years who had recovered from COVID-19. The sample consisted of PBMCs or T cells enriched from blood (not recorded which). This chain connects TRBV28 to TRBJ1-1, with 7 bases aligning to TRBD1. The CDR3 protein is CASTYRGLEAFF. CDR3 nucleotides: TGTGCCAGCACCTACAGGGGACTTGAAGCTTTCTTT.